The sequence of this T cell receptor beta chain was determined in a study of blood T cell repertoires in COVID-19 (TCRdb year 2020). Background on the whole study: Collaborator samples came from the United States, Italy and Spain and covered acute and convalescent phases of COVID-19. Where HLA class I and class II types were available, the types were taken from metadata supplied by the sample provider, not from assay-based typing. A de-identified subject ID, COVID-19 status, age in years and sex were almost always included in the sample metadata. The material from the prospective study consisted of cDNA or gDNA derived from T cells, B-cell-depleted T cells, or PBMCs. The repertoires were released in a freely available public database meant as a resource for research on the immune response to SARS-CoV-2. Samples came from the ongoing ImmuneRACE study (first 160 participants) plus 1,254 subjects from 6 global collaborators. The dataset comprised deeply sampled blood TCRbeta repertoires from subjects exposed to, actively infected with, or recovered from COVID-19.

In regard to this clone: Its target antigen remains unknown. Qualities for individual bases were not recorded, and no much larger clone is one base off.

Between the V and J ends, shortened by 5 bases and 7 bases respectively, the junction contains 6 bases. Measured from the cysteine to the phenylalanine, the CDR3 is 10 residues long. CDR3 DNA only is kept here, 30 bases in frame from base 1. Reading the germline V gene gives CDR1 SGHAT and CDR2 FQNNGV. Participants in the prospective study were aged about 18 to 95 years, lived in about two dozen United States geographic areas, and enrolled through a virtual design. Cohort assignment in the prospective study relied on participant-reported clinical history from a screening survey and a study questionnaire. ImmuneRACE Cohort 3 recovered participants were defined by two consecutive negative NP/OP PCR tests, healthcare professional clearance, or symptom resolution. Each participant in the prospective study had whole blood, serum and a nasopharyngeal or oropharyngeal swab collected by mobile phlebotomists. Over an approximately 2-month period, participants in the prospective study had the option of providing additional blood draws and questionnaires. Prospective study blood samples were shipped either frozen or at room temperature before DNA extraction.

What the work shows at the level of the full study, not this receptor alone: How much clinical and demographic metadata was included differed by source and by participant, and the metadata was provided uncurated.

The immunoSEQ Assay, a bias-controlled multiplex PCR, was used to amplify TCRbeta CDR3 regions from genomic DNA. The published analysis was carried out like this. The number of nucleated cells in each sample was estimated from the amplification of reference gene primers within the assay. To quantify the absolute abundance of each unique TCRbeta CDR3 rearrangement, sequence reads were collapsed and filtered. For each sample, productive Simpson clonality was calculated as the square root of Simpson's diversity index across productive rearrangements. TCRdb took over this immuneACCESS table, retaining in-frame rearrangements with V and J assigned. Such tables are incomplete; in checked studies, under half of the missing clones stem from an unresolved V gene, and the remainder is unexplained. V and J calls and clone size are as listed in that table; D and trimming were resolved from the DNA. The sample yields around 300,000 clones; less than 90% were counted once. The ten largest account for less than 3% of the sample.

The chain links TRBV11-2 with TRBJ2-7, with the D gene not confidently named. The clonotype originates from a woman in her fifties or sixties who had recovered from COVID-19. The sample consisted of PBMCs or T cells enriched from blood (not recorded which). The sequenced DNA is TGTGCCAGCAGCCTCCTGGAGCAGTACTTC. This encodes CASSLLEQYF.